What follows are 26 T cell receptor beta chains derived from one specimen sequenced in a study of cytomegalovirus exposure and HLA in healthy donors. Some clones are missing from TCRdb's copy, which holds only in-frame ones; the method was immunoSEQ multiplex PCR. Among about 330,000 clones listed, 75% to 90% were seen once. Sequenced: PBMCs. These receptors originate from a woman in her late teens or twenties in good health and CMV-seronegative.

This sequence joins TRBV5-6 and TRBJ2-1; 8 nucleotides match TRBD2. With V trimmed by 0 bases and J by 9 bases, 8 bases remained unmatched. CDR1 and CDR2 (germline): SGHDT, YYEEEE. The CDR3 has 15 amino acids. CDR3 in amino acids: CASSLVPGGPGEQFF. CDR3 DNA sequence: TGTGCCAGCAGCTTGGTACCGGGAGGGCCGGGTGAGCAGTTCTTC.

This chain uses TRBV4-3 with TRBJ2-7; TRBD2 aligns across 7 bases. V was clipped by 0 bases and J by 2 bases; unmatched bases: 10. This CDR3 comprises 17 residues. Germline assignment: CDR1 LGHNA and CDR2 YSLEER. The CDR3 bases are TGCGCCAGCAGCCAAGACCCCCTTGGGACTACGACCTACGAGCAGTACTTC. This codes for CASSQDPLGTTTYEQYF.

The J gene is TRBJ1-2, the V gene TRBV14; 7 bases are a match to TRBD1. This CDR3 spans 15 amino acids. Germline V CDR1 and CDR2: SGHDN, FVKESK. J lost 2 bases, V lost 0 bases, and 3 bases had no gene match. The CDR3 region is CASSQDNRGNYGYTF. CDR3 sequence (DNA): TGTGCCAGCAGCCAAGATAACAGGGGAAACTATGGCTACACCTTC.

The chain combines TRBV5-4 with TRBJ1-2; the match to TRBD1 covers 10 bases. CDR1 and CDR2 from the germline V gene are SGHNT and YYREEE (reference sequence). The V gene end was trimmed by 4 bases and the J gene end by 1 base; junction bases not matched to a gene: 4. The CDR3 spans 15 residues. CDR3 bases: TGTGCCAGCAGCGCGGGACAGGGGATTAACTATGGCTACACCTTC. Its translation: CASSAGQGINYGYTF. The whole variable domain, filled in from reference TRBV5-4 and TRBJ1-2, reads ETGVTQSPTHLIKTRGQQVTLRCSSQSGHNTVSWYQQALGQGPQFIFQYYREEENGRGNFPPRFSGLQFPNYSSELNVNALELDDSALYLCASSAGQGINYGYTFGSGTRLTVV.

This clone has more than one count but fewer than ten. This chain uses TRBV7-3 with TRBJ1-1; D remains unclear. With 4 bases removed from V and 0 bases from J, the gap between germline ends came to 6 bases. This CDR3 is built from 13 residues. From germline, CDR1 is SGHTA and CDR2 FQGTGA. The CDR3 spells CASSSGLNTEAFF. In DNA form, the CDR3 reads TGTGCCAGCAGCTCCGGTTTGAACACTGAAGCTTTCTTT.

This rearrangement joins TRBV15 to TRBJ1-5; no reliable D call. The CDR3 consists of 14 residues. The germline V gene encodes CDR1 LNHNV and CDR2 YYDKDF (reference sequence). Trimming took 2 bases from V and 2 from J, leaving 7 bases between them. In DNA, the CDR3 is TGTGCCACCAGCAGACCGCAGGGCAATCAGCCCCAGCATTTT. This translates into CATSRPQGNQPQHF.

The sample holds a few counts of this clone. The CDR3 coding sequence is TGTGCCAGCTCACCAAAGGCCGGGCGGGACGAGCAGTACTTC. This encodes CASSPKAGRDEQYF. This chain connects TRBV18 to TRBJ2-7; a possible D gene is TRBD2 (5 bases). Germline assignment: CDR1 KGHSH and CDR2 LQKENI. The CDR3 is 14 amino acids. V was pared by 2 bases and J by 5 bases, with 13 bases between.

V is TRBV18 and J is TRBJ2-3, with D possibly TRBD1 on 6 matching bases. In germline, CDR1 is KGHSH, CDR2 LQKENI. V lost 5 bases to trimming and J lost 2 bases, with 14 bases between them. The CDR3 is 15 amino acids. CDR3 DNA: TGTGCCAGCTCATTTTTGGACAGCCTCACAGATACGCAGTATTTT. Its translation is CASSFLDSLTDTQYF.

This clone was seen a single time. The gene calls are TRBV9 and TRBJ1-2, with TRBD1 matching over 12 bases. Trimming took 4 bases from V and 4 from J; bases not matched to a gene: 14. From germline, CDR1 is SGDLS and CDR2 YYNGEE. This CDR3 spans 18 amino acids. The DNA of the CDR3 is TGTGCCAGCAGCCCCCATGCCGGGACAGGGGGCCGGTTCTATGGCTACACCTTC. Its translation is CASSPHAGTGGRFYGYTF.

V gene TRBV6-1 combines with J gene TRBJ2-1; 8 bases fit TRBD1. The CDR3 consists of 15 residues. The germline V gene encodes CDR1 MNHNS and CDR2 SASEGT. Trimming at V came to 4 bases and at J to 5 bases, leaving 7 bases not matched to a gene. The CDR3 loop reads CASSVLPTGDNEQFF. The CDR3 coding sequence is TGTGCCAGCAGTGTCCTACCGACAGGGGACAATGAGCAGTTCTTC.

This clone was counted a single time. The J gene is TRBJ2-3, the V gene TRBV4-3; 9 bases are shared with TRBD2. The CDR3 totals 17 residues. V trimming: 0 bases; J trimming: 4 bases; junction bases outside the gene matches: 8. Looked up from germline, CDR1 is LGHNA and CDR2 is YSLEER. CDR3 region: CASSQDWASGIADTQYF. The DNA of the CDR3 is TGCGCCAGCAGCCAAGATTGGGCTAGCGGGATCGCAGATACGCAGTATTTT.

The chain has TRBV9 and TRBJ1-5; 7 bases align to TRBD1. CDR3 size: 15 residues. Germline values: CDR1 SGDLS, CDR2 YYNGEE. The V gene end was trimmed by 4 bases and the J gene end by 0 bases; junction bases not matched to a gene: 4. CDR3 sequence: CASSRDSYSNQPQHF. In DNA form, the CDR3 reads TGTGCCAGCAGCCGGGACAGTTATAGCAATCAGCCCCAGCATTTT.

This chain links TRBV10-3 with TRBJ2-3; 13 positions match TRBD2. The CDR3 runs to 17 residues. The V segment lost 2 bases and the J segment 4 bases; nucleotides outside the gene matches: 6. Germline values: CDR1 ENHRY, CDR2 SYGVKD. The CDR3 region is CAISEPTSGGGADTQYF. The CDR3 DNA follows: TGTGCCATCAGTGAGCCTACTAGCGGGGGGGGCGCAGATACGCAGTATTTT.

The CDR3 reads CASGLGLGQGAYEQYF. CDR3 DNA: TGTGCTAGTGGTTTGGGCTTAGGACAGGGGGCCTACGAGCAGTACTTC. The rearrangement joins TRBV12-5 to TRBJ2-7; 10 positions agree with TRBD1. V trimming: 1 base; J trimming: 2 bases; junction bases outside the gene matches: 5. The CDR3 has 16 amino acids. Germline V lookup: CDR1 LGHNT, CDR2 FRNRAP.

The V and J genes are TRBV19 and TRBJ2-7, with 7 bases fitting TRBD1. Per the germline V gene, CDR1 is LNHDA and CDR2 is SQIVND (reference sequence). The V segment lost 4 bases and the J segment 0 bases; nucleotides outside the gene matches: 9. There are 16 residues in the CDR3. The CDR3 region is CASSTIRDSLSYEQYF. The DNA for the CDR3 is TGTGCCAGTAGTACAATTAGGGACAGCCTCTCCTACGAGCAGTACTTC.

This sequence joins TRBV7-2 and TRBJ1-2; D gene ambiguous. From germline, CDR1 is SGHTA and CDR2 FQGNSA. The ends were cut back, 2 bases at V and 3 bases at J, with 10 bases in the middle. The CDR3 sequence is 14 residues long. The DNA of the CDR3 is TGTGCCAGCAGCTTAAGCCTTGCGGACTATGGCTACACCTTC. Protein product: CASSLSLADYGYTF.

This clone was picked up one time. The J gene is TRBJ1-5, the V gene TRBV7-9; 7 nucleotides align to TRBD1. This CDR3 has 15 residues. The ends lost 3 bases at V and 11 bases at J; junction bases unmatched: 13. Per germline, CDR1 SEHNR and CDR2 FQNEAQ (reference sequence). The CDR3 spells CASSLGTGASRTQHF. The DNA of the CDR3 is TGTGCCAGCAGCTTGGGAACAGGGGCCTCCCGGACCCAGCATTTT.

The V call is TRBV7-2, the J call TRBJ1-1; perhaps TRBD1 as D (6 bases). V lost 3 bases to trimming and J lost 1 base, with 12 bases between them. CDR3 length equals 15 residues. CDR1 is SGHTA, CDR2 FQGNSA, per germline. CDR3 nucleotides: TGTGCCAGCAGCTTCGGGACACCTAGGAACACTGAAGCTTTCTTT. Translation gives CASSFGTPRNTEAFF.

The chain recombines TRBV29-1 with TRBJ2-3, with 9 positions matching TRBD2. Trimming cost V 4 bases and J 0 bases; bases outside gene matches: 14. Germline values: CDR1 SQVTM, CDR2 ANQGSEA. This CDR3 has 18 residues. The DNA of the CDR3 is TGCAGCGTTGGTCTAGCGGGACCGACCTCTTTTAGCACAGATACGCAGTATTTT. Translated: CSVGLAGPTSFSTDTQYF.

V usage is TRBV10-3 and J usage is TRBJ2-3; 8 nucleotides match TRBD2. The CDR3 covers 15 residues. Germline V gene data show CDR1 as ENHRY and CDR2 as SYGVKD. V lost 3 bases, J lost 2 bases, and 4 bases stayed unmatched. The CDR3 DNA follows: TGTGCCATCAGTGATCCGGGAGGGCCCACAGATACGCAGTATTTT. This sequence encodes CAISDPGGPTDTQYF.

The chain links TRBV28 to TRBJ2-1; 8 bases fit TRBD2. From germline, CDR1 is MDHEN and CDR2 SYDVKM. The CDR3 has 14 residues. V lost 4 bases to trimming and J lost 8 bases; unmatched junction nucleotides: 7. This CDR3 is CASSSGLAGDEQFF. The CDR3 DNA is TGTGCCAGCAGTTCAGGACTAGCAGGGGATGAGCAGTTCTTC. Full variable domain (rest looked up from reference TRBV28 and TRBJ2-1): DVKVTQSSRYLVKRTGEKVFLECVQDMDHENMFWYRQDPGLGLRLIYFSYDVKMKEKGDIPEGYSVSREKKERFSLILESASTNQTSMYLCASSSGLAGDEQFFGPGTRLTVL.

The CDR3 DNA sequence: TGTGCCAGCAGCTTGGGTCTGGGCTTCGCCAAAAACATTCAGTACTTC. It translates to CASSLGLGFAKNIQYF. The V and J genes are TRBV5-5 and TRBJ2-4; the D is unclear. The germline V and J ends were trimmed by 0 bases and 1 base, with 11 bases remaining between them. Germline V lookup: CDR1 SGHKS, CDR2 YYEKEE (reference sequence). CDR3 length: 16 residues.

The chain has TRBV19 and TRBJ1-1; D is uncertain. Trimming removed 7 bases from V and 1 base from J, with 13 bases in between. The CDR3 spans 14 residues. The germline gives CDR1 LNHDA, CDR2 SQIVND (reference sequence). The DNA of the CDR3 is TGTGCCAGTAACCTTAACTGGAGGAACACTGAAGCTTTCTTT. Translated: CASNLNWRNTEAFF.

The J gene is TRBJ1-5, the V gene TRBV2; D is unresolved. The germline V gene encodes CDR1 SNHLY and CDR2 FYNNEI. V lost 5 bases and J 6 bases, leaving 11 bases between the germline ends. The CDR3 contains 13 residues. The chain's CDR3 is CASSPRRFQPQHF. The CDR3 DNA sequence: TGTGCCAGCAGTCCCCGGAGGTTTCAGCCCCAGCATTTT.

This clone has only one observation. The V gene is TRBV5-6, the J gene TRBJ1-5; the D is unclear. The ends were cut back, 4 bases at V and 7 bases at J, with 15 bases in the middle. CDR3 length: 14 residues. Germline V gene data show CDR1 as SGHDT and CDR2 as YYEEEE. CDR3 DNA sequence: TGTGCCAGCAGCCATAGTCCCGGAGGGCAGCCCCAGCATTTT. Protein: CASSHSPGGQPQHF.

V usage is TRBV7-6 and J usage is TRBJ2-1; possibly TRBD1 for D (6 bases). Germline V gene sequence: CDR1 SGHVS, CDR2 FNYEAQ. V shed 3 bases and J shed 4 bases, with 10 bases lying between them. There are 14 residues in the CDR3. The CDR3 DNA reads TGTGCCAGCAGCTTCAGGGGCCAGTACAATGAGCAGTTCTTC. Protein product: CASSFRGQYNEQFF.